This T cell receptor (beta chain) was sequenced during a study of Graves' ophthalmopathy and Graves' hyperthyroidism. RNA transcripts provided the template for amplifying TCR beta CDR3 regions. Second-round multiplex PCR came after a first-round RT-PCR that employed HTBI primers. TCRdb re-derived calls from the multiplex PCR reads in MiXCR, one entry per CDR3 protein. The table has a few hundred thousand distinct CDR3 sequences, about a sixth seen once. CDR3 length: 15 amino acids. V dropped 6 bases and J dropped 1; count of bases not matched to a gene: 5. Stable hyperthyroidism was defined by absence of ophthalmopathy within 18 months of follow-up.

The V and J genes are TRBV12-3 or TRBV12-4 and TRBJ1-5, with TRBD1 identical over 8 bases. The sequenced sample was peripheral blood. This TCR was recovered from an adult woman with stable Graves' hyperthyroidism. In nucleotides, the CDR3 is TGTGCCAGCAGACAGGGGGATTGGAGCAATCAGCCCCAGCATTTT. The encoded protein is CASRQGDWSNQPQHF.